What follows are 24 T cell receptor beta chains derived from one specimen sequenced in a study of cytomegalovirus exposure and HLA in healthy donors. The PCR was carried out with 60 Vbeta primers and 13 Jbeta primers. Method: immunoSEQ multiplex PCR; TCRdb's copy keeps in-frame clones and lacks some. This table holds some 110,000 clones, 8% to 10% found once. The material sequenced was PBMCs. The receptors were gathered from a man aged 30-40 years in good health and CMV-seronegative.

CDR3 DNA: TGTGCCAGCAGTGATTCAGCCAGGGTTGTTGGAAACACCATATATTTT. It encodes CASSDSARVVGNTIYF. The V call is TRBV2, the J call TRBJ1-3; D might be TRBD1 (5 bases). CDR3 length equals 16 residues. The germline CDR1 and CDR2 sequences are SNHLY and FYNNEI. The V and J ends lost 3 bases and 3 bases respectively, with 15 bases between them. Full variable domain (missing parts from reference TRBV2 and TRBJ1-3): EPEVTQTPSHQVTQMGQEVILRCVPISNHLYFYWYRQILGQKVEFLVSFYNNEISEKSEIFDDQFSVERPDGSNFTLKIRSTKLEDSAMYFCASSDSARVVGNTIYFGEGSWLTVV.

This chain links TRBV9 with TRBJ2-3, with 9 bases matching TRBD2. Germline V gene data show CDR1 as SGDLS and CDR2 as YYNGEE. Losses at the gene ends were 3 bases for V and 2 bases for J; bases not matched to a gene: 10. The CDR3 covers 17 residues. The DNA of the CDR3 is TGTGCCAGCAGCGACCAACGAGCGGGGGGATTCACAGATACGCAGTATTTT. It specifies CASSDQRAGGFTDTQYF.

This rearrangement joins TRBV5-4 to TRBJ2-2; a possible D gene is TRBD2 (6 bases). Trimming took off 0 bases at V and 0 bases at J, with 9 bases between the two ends. CDR1 is SGHNT, CDR2 YYREEE, per germline (reference sequence). This CDR3 has 16 residues. CDR3 DNA: TGTGCCAGCAGCTTGGATGCGGGGACGAACACCGGGGAGCTGTTTTTT. Residues: CASSLDAGTNTGELFF.

The CDR3 DNA is TGCGCCAGCAGCACCCGGACAGGGGGCACCATTTCCGAGACCCAGTACTTC. Translating it yields CASSTRTGGTISETQYF. The rearrangement links TRBV4-1 to TRBJ2-5, with 11 positions matching TRBD1. Germline V gene lookup returns CDR1 MGHRA and CDR2 YSYEKL. The trim removed 5 bases at V and 5 bases at J, leaving 13 bases unmatched. This CDR3 has 17 amino acids.

V and J are TRBV5-4 and TRBJ1-1; 8 bases are a match to TRBD1. V trimming: 4 bases; J trimming: 1 base; junction bases outside the gene matches: 6. In germline, CDR1 is SGHNT, CDR2 YYREEE (reference sequence). The CDR3 runs to 15 residues. The CDR3 bases are TGTGCCAGCAGCCCCCCAGGACAGGGGAACACTGAAGCTTTCTTT. Its protein is CASSPPGQGNTEAFF.

This clone was recorded a few times. The V gene is TRBV6-4, the J gene TRBJ2-5; 9 bases map to TRBD2. The J segment lost 4 bases and the V segment lost 5 bases, leaving 17 bases of the junction unmatched. Germline values: CDR1 MRHNA, CDR2 SNTAGT. CDR3 length: 18 residues. The CDR3 nucleotides are TGTGCCAGCAGTTTTTGGTCCCCCGCGGGGGGGCCGTTAGAGACCCAGTACTTC. As protein: CASSFWSPAGGPLETQYF.

V usage is TRBV19 and J usage is TRBJ1-4; 8 positions agree with TRBD1. Germline CDR1 is LNHDA and CDR2 is SQIVND (reference sequence). The J segment lost 8 bases and the V segment lost 0 bases, leaving 11 bases of the junction unmatched. This CDR3 is built from 17 residues. CDR3 region: CASSIDRPGQGGEKLFF. In nucleotides, the CDR3 is TGTGCCAGTAGTATAGACCGGCCTGGACAGGGTGGCGAAAAACTGTTTTTT. The whole variable domain, remainder taken from reference TRBV19 and TRBJ1-4, is DGGITQSPKYLFRKEGQNVTLSCEQNLNHDAMYWYRQDPGQGLRLIYYSQIVNDFQKGDIAEGYSVSREKKESFPLTVTSAQKNPTAFYLCASSIDRPGQGGEKLFFGSGTQLSVL.

This clone was counted a few times. This rearrangement joins TRBV6-5 to TRBJ2-2, with TRBD1 as a possible D gene (5 bases). Germline-derived CDR1 and CDR2 are MNHEY and SVGAGI. Trimming left V 2 bases short and J 0 bases short, with 10 bases between. This CDR3 has 16 amino acids. CDR3: CASSYERGTNTGELFF. Here the CDR3 DNA reads TGTGCCAGCAGTTACGAAAGGGGAACGAACACCGGGGAGCTGTTTTTT.

This clone was seen a handful of times. The chain's CDR3 is CASSLAPQGSEQFF. In nucleotides, the CDR3 is TGCGCCAGCAGCTTGGCCCCTCAGGGTTCTGAGCAGTTCTTC. The chain is built from TRBV5-1 and TRBJ2-1, with D possibly TRBD1 on 5 matching bases. The CDR3 contains 14 residues. V was shortened by 0 bases and J by 9 bases, with 13 bases between the two germline ends. Germline-derived CDR1 and CDR2 are SGHRS and YFSETQ.

The genes are TRBV5-1 and TRBJ2-7; 10 positions agree with TRBD2. CDR3 size: 15 residues. V gave up 4 bases and J gave up 6 bases; unmatched junction bases: 10. The germline gives CDR1 SGHRS, CDR2 YFSETQ. The CDR3 DNA is TGCGCCAGCAGCAGGGACGGGACTAGCGTTATCGAGCAGTACTTC. Encoded protein: CASSRDGTSVIEQYF.

This rearrangement joins TRBV10-3 to TRBJ2-1; D possibly corresponds to TRBD2 (6 bases). The CDR3 length is 14 residues. Germline CDR1 and CDR2: ENHRY and SYGVKD. V lost 6 bases and J lost 6, with 15 bases in between. CDR3 sequence: CAIRSGTLGNEQFF. Here the CDR3 DNA reads TGTGCCATCAGGTCCGGGACTTTAGGCAATGAGCAGTTCTTC.

This rearrangement joins TRBV15 to TRBJ1-2; D is perhaps TRBD1 (6 bases). Germline loops: CDR1 LNHNV, CDR2 YYDKDF (reference sequence). The CDR3 runs to 16 residues. Deletions cut 3 bases from V and 0 bases from J, with 14 bases between. CDR3 sequence: CATSRDAGATNYGYTF. DNA of the CDR3: TGTGCCACCAGCAGGGACGCGGGGGCCACTAACTATGGCTACACCTTC.

To note about this clone: This CDR3 is also generated by other DNA sequences in the sample. This chain uses TRBV30 with TRBJ1-1; maybe TRBD1 (5 bases). Germline V gene data show CDR1 as GTSNPN and CDR2 as SVGIG (reference sequence). The germline V and J ends were trimmed by 0 bases and 4 bases, with 9 bases remaining between them. The CDR3 loop spans 13 amino acids. Written as DNA, the CDR3 is TGTGCCTGGAGTGTCGGGGGGGGCACTGAAGCTTTCTTT. This gives the protein CAWSVGGGTEAFF.

The chain has TRBV5-1 and TRBJ2-5; tentatively, D is TRBD1 (5 bases). The ends were cut back, 3 bases at V and 2 bases at J, with 8 bases in the middle. Germline loops: CDR1 SGHRS, CDR2 YFSETQ. There are 13 residues in the CDR3. CDR3 amino acids: CASSYRLQETQYF. The CDR3 bases are TGCGCCAGCAGCTACAGGTTACAAGAGACCCAGTACTTC.

This clone has only a few counts. The CDR3 reads CASSLDRDQYF. Written as DNA, the CDR3 is TGTGCCAGCAGCTTAGACAGAGATCAGTACTTC. The V and J genes are TRBV7-9 and TRBJ2-7, with D unresolved. The CDR3 is 11 residues long. Germline V gene lookup returns CDR1 SEHNR and CDR2 FQNEAQ (reference sequence). V was clipped by 1 base and J by 10 bases, with 8 bases between them.

The V gene is TRBV5-1, the J gene TRBJ2-7, with TRBD1 as a possible D gene (6 bases). Trimming removed 4 bases at V and 0 bases at J, with 8 bases between. The length of the CDR3 is 13 residues. Germline assignment: CDR1 SGHRS and CDR2 YFSETQ. CDR3 nucleotides: TGCGCCAGCAGCCCGGACAGCTCCTACGAGCAGTACTTC. Residues: CASSPDSSYEQYF.

The rearrangement links TRBV2 to TRBJ2-3, with 10 bases lining up with TRBD2. V dropped 0 bases and J dropped 3; count of bases not matched to a gene: 3. Germline assignment: CDR1 SNHLY and CDR2 FYNNEI. The CDR3 consists of 16 residues. The CDR3: CASSEAPGLATDTQYF. CDR3 nucleotides: TGTGCCAGCAGTGAAGCGCCGGGACTAGCGACAGATACGCAGTATTTT.

The V call is TRBV28, the J call TRBJ2-7; 7 nucleotides agree with TRBD2. V lost 6 bases, J lost 5 bases, and 19 bases stayed unmatched. The CDR3 is made up of 17 amino acids. Germline V gene lookup returns CDR1 MDHEN and CDR2 SYDVKM. CDR3 sequence reads: CASSPPGSGEARDEQYF. Here the CDR3 DNA reads TGTGCCAGCAGCCCTCCGGGGAGCGGGGAGGCGAGAGACGAGCAGTACTTC. The variable domain in full, completed from reference TRBV28 and TRBJ2-7, reads DVKVTQSSRYLVKRTGEKVFLECVQDMDHENMFWYRQDPGLGLRLIYFSYDVKMKEKGDIPEGYSVSREKKERFSLILESASTNQTSMYLCASSPPGSGEARDEQYFGPGTRLTVT.

The chain joins TRBV15 to TRBJ1-1; D possibly corresponds to TRBD1 (6 bases). The CDR3 totals 15 residues. V shed 2 bases and J shed 0 bases, with 10 bases lying between them. Germline V lookup: CDR1 LNHNV, CDR2 YYDKDF (reference sequence). The CDR3 reads CATSRQGFLNTEAFF. In nucleotides, the CDR3 is TGTGCCACCAGCAGACAGGGGTTTCTGAACACTGAAGCTTTCTTT.

This clone was counted a few times. The V gene is TRBV4-3, the J gene TRBJ1-2; 10 nucleotides align to TRBD1. The CDR3 extends over 15 amino acids. Germline CDR1 is LGHNA and CDR2 is YSLEER. With V trimmed by 4 bases and J by 4 bases, 6 bases remained unmatched. For the CDR3, the DNA is TGCGCCAGCAGCCCCGGACAGGGGGACTTCTATGGCTACACCTTC. Translated, it gives CASSPGQGDFYGYTF.

A word on this clone: A read error may produce the germline difference seen at one junction end. This rearrangement joins TRBV10-3 to TRBJ1-3, with a weak D call TRBD1 (5 bases). The CDR3 loop spans 15 amino acids. Germline CDR1 and CDR2: ENHRY and SYGVKD. In DNA form, the CDR3 reads TGTGCCATCAGTGAGTCGCAGACAGTCGGAAACACCGTATATTTT. Translated, it gives CAISESQTVGNTVYF.

This sequence joins TRBV19 and TRBJ2-1; the match to TRBD2 covers 13 bases. Per the germline V gene, CDR1 is LNHDA and CDR2 is SQIVND (reference sequence). The CDR3 is 15 residues long. The V and J ends lost 6 bases and 6 bases, in that order; junction bases with no gene match: 5. CDR3 region: CASSTRTSGSNEQFF. In DNA form, the CDR3 reads TGTGCCAGTAGCACACGGACTAGCGGGAGCAATGAGCAGTTCTTC. The variable domain in full, completed from reference TRBV19 and TRBJ2-1, reads DGGITQSPKYLFRKEGQNVTLSCEQNLNHDAMYWYRQDPGQGLRLIYYSQIVNDFQKGDIAEGYSVSREKKESFPLTVTSAQKNPTAFYLCASSTRTSGSNEQFFGPGTRLTVL.

This clone was counted a few times. The V and J genes are TRBV28 and TRBJ1-3; possible D gene TRBD1, 5 bases. Trimming shortened V by 3 bases and J by 8 bases, and 17 bases separated the two germline ends. The germline CDR1 and CDR2 sequences are MDHEN and SYDVKM. This CDR3 region has 15 residues. The CDR3 region is CASSFRTISRHTIYF. CDR3 sequence (DNA): TGTGCCAGCAGTTTTAGGACAATCTCGCGACACACCATATATTTT.

This chain uses TRBV28 with TRBJ1-2, with 7 bases matching TRBD1. Germline V gene data show CDR1 as MDHEN and CDR2 as SYDVKM. The CDR3 extends over 16 amino acids. V was clipped by 4 bases and J by 4 bases; unmatched bases: 12. The CDR3 here is CASSSPLTGTVYGYTF. The CDR3 region has the DNA TGTGCCAGCAGTTCCCCCCTGACAGGGACCGTCTATGGCTACACCTTC.